Listed below are T cell receptor beta chains from one sample, sequenced in a study of T-cell reconstitution after alpha-beta-depleted transplantation in children. TCRdb re-called the PCR reads with MiXCR, one entry per CDR3 protein. The top ten clones hold 20% to 30% of a sample with 250,000 to 300,000 distinct CDR3 sequences, approximately 10% of them seen once. Sequenced material: peripheral blood, taken 180 days after TCRalphabeta/CD19-depleted stem cell transplant. All receptors derive from a male patient aged 2 to 9 who had a stem cell transplant for chronic granulomatous disease, so the T cells may come from the graft donor. CDR3s include the opening cysteine and the closing phenylalanine or tryptophan. D genes are given only for firm matches. The size field reads once, few or many counts, or a class when the clone is expanded.

size	length	V	D	J	CDR3	DNA
many	13	TRBV11-3	TRBD1	TRBJ1-1	CASSSKDRDEAFF	TGTGCCAGCAGCTCGAAGGACAGGGACGAAGCTTTCTTT
many	13	TRBV27	.	TRBJ1-1	CASSLSTRAEAFF	TGTGCCAGCAGTCTATCAACAAGGGCTGAAGCTTTCTTT
many	15	TRBV5-1	.	TRBJ1-2	CASSLELGRGYGYTF	TGCGCCAGCAGCTTGGAGCTCGGTAGGGGGTATGGCTACACCTTC
many	15	TRBV11-2	.	TRBJ2-5	CASSLQPSYQETQYF	TGTGCCAGCAGCTTACAACCCTCGTACCAAGAGACCCAGTACTTC
many	13	TRBV7-8	.	TRBJ2-4	CASSLAPLNIQYF	TGTGCCAGCAGCTTAGCGCCGTTGAACATTCAGTACTTC
many	16	TRBV6-4	TRBD1	TRBJ2-2	CASSLQGELNTGELFF	TGTGCCAGCAGTCTACAGGGGGAGTTGAACACCGGGGAGCTGTTTTTT
many	17	TRBV5-6	.	TRBJ2-4	CASSRPQLLIAKNIQYF	TGTGCCAGCAGTCGTCCGCAGCTGCTAATAGCCAAAAACATTCAGTACTTC
many	13	TRBV12-3/TRBV12-4	.	TRBJ1-5	CASTPDPNQPQHF	TGTGCCAGCACCCCGGACCCTAATCAGCCCCAGCATTTT
many	15	TRBV5-5	TRBD1	TRBJ2-7	CASSFTGVPAYEQYF	TGTGCCAGCAGCTTTACAGGGGTTCCAGCCTACGAGCAGTACTTC
many	14	TRBV23-1	.	TRBJ2-2	CASSQSDTTGELFF	TGCGCCAGCAGTCAATCAGACACAACCGGGGAGCTGTTTTTT
many	16	TRBV10-3	.	TRBJ2-1	CAISESSQGGYNEQFF	TGTGCCATCAGTGAGTCGAGCCAGGGAGGCTACAATGAGCAGTTCTTC
many	15	TRBV27	TRBD1	TRBJ1-1	CASSLRTGSNTEAFF	TGTGCCAGCAGTTTGAGGACAGGGTCGAACACTGAAGCTTTCTTT
many	12	TRBV12-3/TRBV12-4	.	TRBJ2-1	CASKPELNEQFF	TGTGCCAGCAAACCCGAACTTAATGAGCAGTTCTTC